This TCR beta chain was captured in a study of blood T cell repertoires in COVID-19. Study background: Nucleic acid was either cDNA or gDNA, and it came from T cells, B-cell-depleted T cells, or PBMCs.

Trimming shortened V by 0 bases and J by 3 bases, and 3 bases separated the two germline ends. Germline values: CDR1 LGHDT, CDR2 YNNKEL (reference sequence). There are 12 residues in the CDR3. The table came from immunoSEQ multiplex PCR; TCRdb's copy has only in-frame clones and leaves some out. The table lists around 500,000 clones, 70% to 90% of them singletons. Specimen: peripheral blood. This rearrangement joins TRBV3-1 (or the pseudogene TRBV3-2) to TRBJ2-7; D is uncertain. This receptor was identified in a human donor in a cohort sampled during active COVID-19. This CDR3 is CASSQDVYEQYF. The CDR3 DNA reads as TGTGCCAGCAGCCAAGACGTCTACGAGCAGTACTTC.